This is a list of T cell receptor beta chains from one sample in a study of beta chain features in type 1 diabetes. Here immunoSEQ multiplex PCR was the method, and the copy in TCRdb shows in-frame clones only, minus some. The sample yields roughly 280,000 clones, less than 30% seen once. The sequenced material came from naive CD4+ T cells from blood. These receptors were collected from a woman in her twenties or thirties with type 1 diabetes. CDR3s include the opening cysteine and the closing phenylalanine or tryptophan. Fields, in order: V gene, CDR3 length, CDR3 protein.

v_call: TRBV15
cdr3_length: 16
cdr3_aa: CATSREGLAGDNEQFF

v_call: TRBV4-2
cdr3_length: 15
cdr3_aa: CASSQEAGQGNEQFF

v_call: TRBV5-1
cdr3_length: 14
cdr3_aa: CASSTASGSYEQYF

v_call: TRBV19
cdr3_length: 14
cdr3_aa: CASSYQGSYNEQFF

v_call: TRBV18
cdr3_length: 17
cdr3_aa: CASSPPKGSEGNQPQHF

v_call: TRBV4-1
cdr3_length: 12
cdr3_aa: CASSQATGTQYF

v_call: TRBV5-1
cdr3_length: 14
cdr3_aa: CASTLELAEETQYF

v_call: TRBV11-2
cdr3_length: 15
cdr3_aa: CASSFTVAGTGELFF

v_call: TRBV30
cdr3_length: 12
cdr3_aa: CAWRGSNTEAFF

v_call: TRBV7-3
cdr3_length: 13
cdr3_aa: CASSQQGNTEAFF

v_call: TRBV28
cdr3_length: 13
cdr3_aa: CASNTVSVNEQFF

v_call: TRBV7-3
cdr3_length: 15
cdr3_aa: CASSLGGQGNYGYTF

v_call: TRBV27
cdr3_length: 13
cdr3_aa: CASSRETAQPQHF

v_call: TRBV19
cdr3_length: 14
cdr3_aa: CASSTPQGQETQYF

v_call: TRBV29-1
cdr3_length: 17
cdr3_aa: CSVDRGTSGLNTGELFF

v_call: TRBV6-5
cdr3_length: 15
cdr3_aa: CASSLDRGRGYGYTF

v_call: TRBV5-6
cdr3_length: 15
cdr3_aa: CASSFGDRRPDEQFF

v_call: TRBV28
cdr3_length: 14
cdr3_aa: CASLESDYSYEQYF

v_call: TRBV19
cdr3_length: 14
cdr3_aa: CASSLLDRINEQFF

v_call: TRBV7-9
cdr3_length: 15
cdr3_aa: CASSLAGGSEVTQYF

v_call: TRBV28
cdr3_length: 12
cdr3_aa: CASTTGTDEQYF

v_call: TRBV7-3
cdr3_length: 13
cdr3_aa: CASSLVVNTEAFF

v_call: TRBV9
cdr3_length: 14
cdr3_aa: CASSPQSGYNEQFF

v_call: TRBV30
cdr3_length: 13
cdr3_aa: CAWSAPGGQPQHF

v_call: TRBV19
cdr3_length: 13
cdr3_aa: CASSPQGNQPQHF

v_call: TRBV5-1
cdr3_length: 15
cdr3_aa: CASSLDSGNNQPQHF

v_call: TRBV25-1
cdr3_length: 16
cdr3_aa: CASSSGTGGFQETQYF